This TCR beta chain was sequenced in a study of shared clonotypes between healthy human individuals. Study in general: Samples came from a couple of female and three male donors aged 18 to 49.

A word on this clone: The antigen remains undetermined.

In germline, CDR1 is LNHNV, CDR2 YYDKDF (reference sequence). Germline trimming cut 2 bases from V and 4 bases from J; bases unmatched to any gene: 11. CDR3 length: 17 amino acids. Overall study results and limits: Sampling included only blood; tissue repertoires likely differ.

The authors sequenced unsorted PBMC DNA on ten immunoSEQ deep assay plates. Per the authors' pipeline: ImmunoSEQ only sent back junction sequences with no quality scores, so filtering was done differently. Measured with immunoSEQ multiplex PCR; TCRdb has only the in-frame clones, and not every one. V, J and clone size are taken as reported in that table, and D and trimming were inferred from the DNA itself. The repertoire has about 560,000 clones, around three quarters of them found once; the top ten carry 12%. Sequenced input: PBMCs. The rearrangement joins TRBV15 to TRBJ2-5; 9 nucleotides align to TRBD2. The TCR sequence derives from a woman aged 40 to 50 in good health. Some clones in this sample may be carry-over from other donors' samples. CDR3 in DNA: TGTGCCACCAGCAGACATGAGTCCTTGGGACTAGCAGAGACCCAGTACTTC. Translated, it gives CATSRHESLGLAETQYF.